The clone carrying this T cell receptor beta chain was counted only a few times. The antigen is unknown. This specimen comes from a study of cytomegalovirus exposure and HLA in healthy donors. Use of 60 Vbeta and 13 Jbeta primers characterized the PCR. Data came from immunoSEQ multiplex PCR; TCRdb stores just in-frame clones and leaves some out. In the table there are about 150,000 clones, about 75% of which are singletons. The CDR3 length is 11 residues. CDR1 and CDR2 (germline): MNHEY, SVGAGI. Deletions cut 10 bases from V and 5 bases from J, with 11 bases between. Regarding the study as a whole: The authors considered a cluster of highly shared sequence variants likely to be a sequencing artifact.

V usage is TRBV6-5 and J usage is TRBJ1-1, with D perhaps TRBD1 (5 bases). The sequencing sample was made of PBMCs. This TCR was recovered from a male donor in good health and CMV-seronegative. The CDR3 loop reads CATIRGTEAFF. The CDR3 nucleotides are TGTGCCACTATAAGGGGTACTGAAGCTTTCTTT.